Listed below are T cell receptor beta chains from one sample, sequenced in a study of sequential checkpoint blockade in melanoma. Here immunoSEQ multiplex PCR was the method, and the copy in TCRdb shows in-frame clones only, minus some. The sample shows roughly 30,000 clones, around nine tenths of them seen only once. The sample was CD8+ T cells sorted from blood (inferred from file names), taken from a patient given nivolumab and ipilimumab in sequence. The origin of the receptors is a human donor with melanoma. Both conserved end residues are part of each CDR3. D genes are given only for firm matches. Size is omitted from some rows. Given values are once, few, many or a class for expanded clones.

>15|-|TRBD1|TRBV27|TRBJ2-2
TGTGCCAGCGCCTTGACAGGGGCGAACACCGGGGAGCTGTTTTTT
CASALTGANTGELFF
>13|-|-|TRBV5-4|TRBJ1-1
TGTGCCAGCAGCTTTGACACGAACACTGAAGCTTTCTTT
CASSFDTNTEAFF
>13|once|TRBD2|TRBV2|TRBJ2-7
TGTGCCAGCACTAGCGGAGCCTCCTACGAGCAGTACTTC
CASTSGASYEQYF
>15|once|TRBD1|TRBV5-5|TRBJ1-6
TGTGCCAGCAGCTCCATTCAGGGGGGAATTTCACCCCTCCACTTT
CASSSIQGGISPLHF
>16|-|-|TRBV5-6|TRBJ1-1
TGTGCCAGCAGCTCAACGACAGCTATCATGAACACTGAAGCTTTCTTT
CASSSTTAIMNTEAFF
>14|-|TRBD2|TRBV27|TRBJ2-3
TGTGCCAGCAGTATTATAGCGGGAGTAGATACGCAGTATTTT
CASSIIAGVDTQYF
>13|-|TRBD1|TRBV7-8|TRBJ2-4
TGTGCCAGCGGGACAGGCGGAAGGAACATTCAGTACTTC
CASGTGGRNIQYF
>18|few|TRBD2|TRBV7-8|TRBJ2-1
TGTGCCAGCAGCTTATGGGTAATAGGCGGGAGTCTCTACAATGAGCAGTTCTTC
CASSLWVIGGSLYNEQFF
>14|-|-|TRBV6-1|TRBJ2-1
TGTGCCAGCAGTGAGCCGGGATTGGGCGATGAGCAGTTCTTC
CASSEPGLGDEQFF
>16|-|TRBD1|TRBV7-6|TRBJ1-5
TGTGCCAGCAGCTTAGGAGGAGGGGACAGGAGGCAGCCCCAGCATTTT
CASSLGGGDRRQPQHF
>17|-|TRBD1|TRBV4-3|TRBJ2-2
TGCGCCAGCAGCCCATACGGGGGGACAGGGGGCACCGGGGAGCTGTTTTTT
CASSPYGGTGGTGELFF
>12|once|TRBD2|TRBV7-9|TRBJ2-7
TGTGCCAGCGGGAGGGCCGGGTACGAGCAGTACTTC
CASGRAGYEQYF
>15|-|TRBD1|TRBV19|TRBJ1-2
TGTGCCAGTAGTGCTCGGACAGGGGCGGACTATGGCTACACCTTC
CASSARTGADYGYTF
>14|-|-|TRBV19|TRBJ2-7
TGTGCCAGTAGTTGGTCTAGCGTTCACGGCGAGCAGTACTTC
CASSWSSVHGEQYF
>14|few|TRBD1|TRBV27|TRBJ1-4
TGTGCCAGCAGTATTACAGGGGCCTATGAAAAACTGTTTTTT
CASSITGAYEKLFF
>15|-|-|TRBV7-6|TRBJ1-2
TGTGCCAGCAGCTTAAACGCGGCAGGACTCTATGGCTACACCTTC
CASSLNAAGLYGYTF
>13|-|-|TRBV7-9|TRBJ2-7
TGTGCCAGCAGCTTAGCAGGGGTCTACGAGCAGTACTTC
CASSLAGVYEQYF
>13|-|TRBD2|TRBV6-1|TRBJ2-5
TGTGCCAGCAGTGAGCAGCCAGCGGGGAATCCATACTTC
CASSEQPAGNPYF
>12|-|-|TRBV7-8|TRBJ2-1
TGTGCCAGCAGCTTTCGGTACAATGAGCAGTTCTTC
CASSFRYNEQFF
>13|-|-|TRBV4-1|TRBJ1-5
TGCGCCAGCAGCCTCAACAGGGAGCAGCCCCAGCATTTT
CASSLNREQPQHF
>15|-|-|TRBV21-1|TRBJ2-7
TGTGCCAGCAGCAGAGGACTAGCGGGAGGGTACGAGCAGTACTTC
CASSRGLAGGYEQYF
>14|-|-|TRBV10-2|TRBJ1-2
TGCGCCAGCAGGAGGGACACTACCCTCTATGGCTACACCTTC
CASRRDTTLYGYTF
>15|-|-|TRBV10-3|TRBJ2-1
TGTGCCATCAGTGATCAGGACAGAACCTACAATGAGCAGTTCTTC
CAISDQDRTYNEQFF
>12|-|-|TRBV2|TRBJ2-7
TGTGCCAGCACAGATCCCCCCTACGAGCAGTACTTC
CASTDPPYEQYF